This T cell receptor beta chain comes out of a study of T cell responses to AZD1222 COVID-19 vaccine (dated by TCRdb to about 2021). As for the study more broadly: A total of about 240 trial participants underwent TCR sequencing, of whom some 210 received two doses of AZD1222 and about 25 received two doses of the MenACWY control vaccine. Enrollment into the trials was organized by age into subgroups of 18-55, 56-69 and 70-plus years, and those subgroups contained approximately 160, 26 and 62 TCR-sequenced participants, respectively. Results and caveats for the whole study, not just this receptor: No day 14 peak-response samples were available, so repertoires were characterized only after the peak T cell response. The vaccine-associated CD4 TCRs covered the entire spike protein, and the dominant responses fell in regions 160-218 and 743-854. In the small 56-69-year group, the increase in depth fell short of significance, most likely because of low power. Reportedly, close to half of the unique spike-specific TCRs recognized epitopes lying outside the regions that are mutated in the B.1.351 and B.1.1.7 variants. Participants were mostly white British, with more females than males. The authors suggested clonal diversity may have been underestimated. Only five to seven AZD1222 recipients were SARS-CoV-2 seropositive at baseline, limiting conclusions about previously exposed vaccinees. After two AZD1222 doses, spike-specific TCR breadth and depth were significantly higher than at day 0 and than in MenACWY recipients.

The time point label of this sample denotes: about 28 days (+/-7) after the second vaccine dose. Because spike-specific TCR depth and breadth did not differ between the two schedules, AZD1222 recipients who got a second dose at roughly 4 weeks were pooled with those who got a second dose at roughly 12 weeks. Vaccinee samples were obtained from the UK trials COV001 and COV002, which included a single-blind randomized controlled phase 2/3 trial of AZD1222 (ChAdOx1 nCoV-19) in healthy adults. For TCRbeta chain sequencing, PBMC samples from trial participants were taken at day 0 and at day 28 after the second dose. The CDR3 regions of human TCRbeta chains were analyzed by immunosequencing. Processing in the source paper ran as follows. Repertoire TCRs were checked for matches against a reference library of SARS-CoV-2-specific TCRs that had been generated using the MIRA antigen-specificity platform. Breadth meant the fraction of unique TCRs that were SARS-CoV-2-associated, whereas depth meant the fraction of total T cells that were SARS-CoV-2-associated. Using the MIRA data, every spike-specific TCR was mapped to the spike region that the TCR reacted to and assigned to either a CD4 or a CD8 class. Log10-transformed breadth and depth values were compared by one-way ANOVA with Sidak's multiple comparisons tests. The table comes from immuneACCESS by way of TCRdb, which keeps in-frame sequences with V and J called. Part of the clones is missing from these tables; in studies checked, under half for an unresolved V gene and the rest for unknown reasons. V and J calls and clone size come straight from that table; D and trimming were deduced from the DNA. The sample table contains 150,000 to 200,000 clones; only one count was recorded for more than 70% of them. Clones ranked in the top ten supply 25% to 30% of the sample.

Including the terminal cysteine and phenylalanine, the CDR3 comprises 18 residues. Just the 54-base CDR3 DNA is kept, in frame starting at base 1. CDR1 and CDR2 (SGHTA, FQGNSA) derive from the germline V gene. V loses 3 bases of germline sequence and J loses 0 bases, and the interval between the two ends is 17 bases. This clone was seen just once. This receptor's antigen is unknown. There are no base qualities to consult, and no much larger clone falls within one base. This sequence originates from an adult who received the AZD1222 COVID-19 vaccine. The receptor chain draws on TRBV7-2 and TRBJ2-2; TRBD1 is a possible D gene, resting on 6 matching bases. The sample consisted of peripheral blood, taken 28 days after the second AZD1222 dose. The CDR3 region has the sequence CASSLGHERGTNTGELFF. The nucleotides read TGTGCCAGCAGCTTGGGACACGAAAGGGGTACGAACACCGGGGAGCTGTTTTTT.